The TCR beta chain described here comes from a study of identical twins. Study findings and constraints: Zero-insertion analyses might be partly confounded by invariant T cells like MAIT and iNKT. It was out-of-frame TCR alpha sharing in monozygotic twins that models underestimated.

This clonotype was seen repeatedly, ten times or more. Antigen: not known. MiXCR, run by TCRdb on the 5' RACE reads, gives a single entry per CDR3 protein. Among hundreds of thousands of distinct CDR3 sequences listed, approximately 6.1% were seen once. Specimen: naive T cells sorted from blood. This TCR came from a man in his late teens or twenties in good health.

CDR3 protein: CASIGNTIYF. Here the CDR3 DNA reads TGTGCCAGCATAGGAAACACCATATATTTT. The rearrangement joins TRBV28 to TRBJ1-3; D is unclear. V was trimmed by 7 bases and J by 4 bases, leaving 2 bases between them. The germline V gene encodes CDR1 MDHEN and CDR2 SYDVKM. This CDR3 is built from 10 residues.